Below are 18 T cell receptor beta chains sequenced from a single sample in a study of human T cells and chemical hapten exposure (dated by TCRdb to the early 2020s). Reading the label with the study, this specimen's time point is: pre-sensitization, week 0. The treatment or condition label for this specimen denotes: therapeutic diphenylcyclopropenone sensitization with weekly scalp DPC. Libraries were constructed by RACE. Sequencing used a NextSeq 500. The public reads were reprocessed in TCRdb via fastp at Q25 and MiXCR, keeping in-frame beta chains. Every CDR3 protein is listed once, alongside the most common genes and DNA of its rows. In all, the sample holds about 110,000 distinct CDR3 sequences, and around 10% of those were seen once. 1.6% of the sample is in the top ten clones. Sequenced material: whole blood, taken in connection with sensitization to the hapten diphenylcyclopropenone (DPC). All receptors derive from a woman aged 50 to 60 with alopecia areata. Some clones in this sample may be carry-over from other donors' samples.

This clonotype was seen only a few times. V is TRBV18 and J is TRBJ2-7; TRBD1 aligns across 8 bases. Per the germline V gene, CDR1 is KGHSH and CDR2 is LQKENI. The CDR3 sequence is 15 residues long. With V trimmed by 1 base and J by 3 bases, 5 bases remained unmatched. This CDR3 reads CASSPQGDRRYEQYF. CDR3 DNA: TGTGCCAGCTCACCACAAGGGGACAGGCGCTACGAGCAGTACTTC.

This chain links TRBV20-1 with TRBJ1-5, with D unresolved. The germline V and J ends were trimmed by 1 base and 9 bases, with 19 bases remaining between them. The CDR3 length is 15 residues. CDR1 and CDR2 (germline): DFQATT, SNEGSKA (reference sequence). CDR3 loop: CSARAEGRKDRPQHF. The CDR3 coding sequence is TGCAGTGCTAGAGCGGAAGGGAGGAAGGATCGGCCCCAGCATTTT.

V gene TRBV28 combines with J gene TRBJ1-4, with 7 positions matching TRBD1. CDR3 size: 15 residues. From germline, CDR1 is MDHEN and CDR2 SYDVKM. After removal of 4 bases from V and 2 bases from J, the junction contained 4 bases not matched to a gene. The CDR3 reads CASSSPQGTNEKLFF. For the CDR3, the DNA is TGTGCCAGCAGTTCCCCACAGGGGACTAATGAAAAACTGTTTTTT.

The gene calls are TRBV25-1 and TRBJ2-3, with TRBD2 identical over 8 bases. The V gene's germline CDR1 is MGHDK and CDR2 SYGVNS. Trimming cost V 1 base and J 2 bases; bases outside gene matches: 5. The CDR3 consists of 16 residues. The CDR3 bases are TGTGCCAGCAGTGAATCAGCGGGGGTTATCACAGATACGCAGTATTTT. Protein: CASSESAGVITDTQYF.

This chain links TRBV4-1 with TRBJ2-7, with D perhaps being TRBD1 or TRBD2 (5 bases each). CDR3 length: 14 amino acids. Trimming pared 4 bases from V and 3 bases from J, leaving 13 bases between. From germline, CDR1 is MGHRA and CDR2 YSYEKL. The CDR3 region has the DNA TGCGCCAGCAGCCTCCGGGACCGAGACTACGAGCAGTACTTC. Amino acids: CASSLRDRDYEQYF.

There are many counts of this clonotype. The CDR3, as DNA: TGTGCCAGCCAGAACAAGGCGCGATCCCAAGAGACCCAGTACTTC. Translation gives CASQNKARSQETQYF. The rearrangement uses TRBV6-6 and TRBJ2-5; D not resolved. Deletions cut 8 bases from V and 1 base from J, with 17 bases between. Germline loops: CDR1 MNHNY, CDR2 SVGAGI (reference sequence). CDR3 length: 15 amino acids.

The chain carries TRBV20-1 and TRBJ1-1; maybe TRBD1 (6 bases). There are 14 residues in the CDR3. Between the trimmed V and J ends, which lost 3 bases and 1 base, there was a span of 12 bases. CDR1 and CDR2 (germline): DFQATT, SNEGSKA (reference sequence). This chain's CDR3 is CSARAPTGNTEAFF. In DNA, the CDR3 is TGCAGTGCTAGGGCCCCGACAGGGAACACTGAAGCTTTCTTT.

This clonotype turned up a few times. The CDR3 sequence: CASRLQGAGQPQHF. DNA of the CDR3: TGTGCCAGCAGACTACAGGGGGCCGGTCAGCCCCAGCATTTT. This chain uses TRBV28 with TRBJ1-5; 9 positions match TRBD1. CDR1 and CDR2 (germline): MDHEN, SYDVKM. Losses at the gene ends were 6 bases for V and 6 bases for J; bases not matched to a gene: 6. There are 14 residues in the CDR3.

The CDR3 loop is CASSFHYEQYF. In nucleotides, the CDR3 is TGTGCCAGCAGTTTCCATTATGAGCAGTACTTC. The chain links TRBV28 to TRBJ2-7; D remains unclear. V was clipped by 3 bases and J by 7 bases, with 7 bases between them. CDR3 length: 11 residues. Germline assignment: CDR1 MDHEN and CDR2 SYDVKM.

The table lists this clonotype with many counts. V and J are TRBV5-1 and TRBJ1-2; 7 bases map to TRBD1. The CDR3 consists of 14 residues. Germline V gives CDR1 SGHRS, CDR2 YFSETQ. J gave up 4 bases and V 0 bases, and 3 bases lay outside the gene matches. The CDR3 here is CASSLVGDSYGYTF. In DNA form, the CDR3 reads TGCGCCAGCAGCTTGGTGGGGGACAGCTATGGCTACACCTTC.

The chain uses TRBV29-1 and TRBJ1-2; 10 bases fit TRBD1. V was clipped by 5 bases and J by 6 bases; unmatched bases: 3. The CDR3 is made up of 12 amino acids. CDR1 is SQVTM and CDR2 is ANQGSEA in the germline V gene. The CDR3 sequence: CSVYGQGDGYTF. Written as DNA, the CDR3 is TGCAGCGTTTACGGACAGGGGGATGGCTACACCTTC.

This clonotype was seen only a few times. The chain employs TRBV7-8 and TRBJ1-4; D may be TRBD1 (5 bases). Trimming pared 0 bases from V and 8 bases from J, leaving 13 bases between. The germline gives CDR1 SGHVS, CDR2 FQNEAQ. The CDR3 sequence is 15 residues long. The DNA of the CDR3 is TGTGCCAGCAGCTTAGCGTGGGGGAAAGACGAAAAACTGTTTTTT. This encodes CASSLAWGKDEKLFF.

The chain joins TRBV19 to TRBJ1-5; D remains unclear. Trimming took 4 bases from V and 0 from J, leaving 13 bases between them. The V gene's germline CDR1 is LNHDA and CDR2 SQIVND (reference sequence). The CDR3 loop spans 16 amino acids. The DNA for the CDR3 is TGTGCCAGTAGTAAAGCAGGAGCCCGTAGCAATCAGCCCCAGCATTTT. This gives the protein CASSKAGARSNQPQHF.

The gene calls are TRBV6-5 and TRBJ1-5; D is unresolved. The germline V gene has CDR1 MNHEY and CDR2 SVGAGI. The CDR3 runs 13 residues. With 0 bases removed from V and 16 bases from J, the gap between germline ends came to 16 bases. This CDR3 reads CASSYSRGWPEHF. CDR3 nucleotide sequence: TGTGCCAGCAGTTACTCTAGAGGATGGCCGGAACATTTT.

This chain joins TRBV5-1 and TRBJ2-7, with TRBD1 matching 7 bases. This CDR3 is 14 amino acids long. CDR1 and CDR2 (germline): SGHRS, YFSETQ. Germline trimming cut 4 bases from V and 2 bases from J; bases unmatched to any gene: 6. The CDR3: CASSPSTGPYEQYF. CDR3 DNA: TGCGCCAGCAGCCCTTCGACAGGGCCCTACGAGCAGTACTTC. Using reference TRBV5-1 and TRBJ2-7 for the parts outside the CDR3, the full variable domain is KAGVTQTPRYLIKTRGQQVTLSCSPISGHRSVSWYQQTPGQGLQFLFEYFSETQRNKGNFPGRFSGRQFSNSRSEMNVSTLELGDSALYLCASSPSTGPYEQYFGPGTRLTVT.

The CDR3 DNA reads TGTGCCAGCAGTATTAGCGGGAGGCCAGCTGGAGATACGCAGTATTTT. As protein: CASSISGRPAGDTQYF. This sequence joins TRBV12-3 or TRBV12-4 and TRBJ2-3, with 10 nucleotides matching TRBD2. The CDR3 is 16 residues long. The V segment lost 5 bases and the J segment 5 bases; nucleotides outside the gene matches: 10.

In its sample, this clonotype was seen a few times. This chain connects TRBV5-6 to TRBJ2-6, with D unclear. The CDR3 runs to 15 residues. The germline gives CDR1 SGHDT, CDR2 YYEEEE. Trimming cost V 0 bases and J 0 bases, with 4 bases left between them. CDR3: CASSLGLSGANVLTF. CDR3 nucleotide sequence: TGTGCCAGCAGCTTGGGACTCTCTGGGGCCAACGTCCTGACTTTC. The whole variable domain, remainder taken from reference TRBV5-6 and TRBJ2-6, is DAGVTQSPTHLIKTRGQQVTLRCSPKSGHDTVSWYQQALGQGPQFIFQYYEEEERQRGNFPDRFSGHQFPNYSSELNVNALLLGDSALYLCASSLGLSGANVLTFGAGSRLTVL.

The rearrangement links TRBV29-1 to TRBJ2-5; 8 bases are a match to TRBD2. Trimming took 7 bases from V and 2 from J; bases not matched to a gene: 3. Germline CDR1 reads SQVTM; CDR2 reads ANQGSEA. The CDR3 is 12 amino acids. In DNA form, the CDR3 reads TGCAGCGCCGGACTAGCTCAAGAGACCCAGTACTTC. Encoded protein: CSAGLAQETQYF.